The clone carrying this TCR beta chain came up many times. This sample stems from a study of read filtering for tumor transcriptome and immune sequencing. Study-wide context: Mean patient age was approximately 66 years, range roughly 45 to 80; 17 male, 14 female.

CDR1 is SQVTM and CDR2 is ANQGSEA in the germline V gene. Trimming shortened V by 5 bases and J by 5 bases, and 18 bases separated the two germline ends. The CDR3 loop spans 14 amino acids. The library was built from 400 ng RNA with molecular barcoded adaptors for alpha/delta and beta/gamma chains. TCRdb used MiXCR to reprocess the reads, holding one entry per CDR3 protein. The sample holds 50,000 or so distinct CDR3 sequences, around 20% seen once. The chain has TRBV29-1 and TRBJ1-2; no clear D. Source material: a population of CD138-negative cells sorted from bone marrow. This receptor was obtained from a donor at least 40 years old with multiple myeloma. The CDR3: CSVQVPGVTYGYTF. CDR3 coding DNA: TGCAGCGTTCAGGTCCCCGGGGTGACATATGGCTACACCTTC.